The rows below give T cell receptor beta chains drawn from one sample of a study of OX40 agonist ivuxolimab in advanced cancers. Some clones are missing from TCRdb's copy, which holds only in-frame ones; the method was immunoSEQ multiplex PCR. The sample lists 30,000 to 35,000 clones, 84% occurring once. The sample consisted of CD4+ or CD8+ T cells sorted from blood, taken in a trial of the OX40 agonist ivuxolimab. The receptors here all came from an adult with an advanced solid tumor such as melanoma, head and neck, liver or kidney cancer. Both conserved end residues are part of each CDR3.

>TRBV18|TRBJ1-3
CASSATDSGSGNTIYF
>TRBV9|TRBJ2-7
CASSQTRTGAVQYF
>TRBV7-8|TRBJ1-5
CASTLDRANQPQHF
>TRBV28|TRBJ1-4
CASSQTDRATNEKLFF
>TRBV5-1|TRBJ2-1
CASSPGPSSGGAGNEQFF
>TRBV28|TRBJ1-5
CASSRLVSQPQHF
>TRBV4-2|TRBJ2-7
CASSQDILPGQGNYEQYF
>TRBV29-1|TRBJ2-1
CSVGSLGRGNEQFF
>TRBV5-1|TRBJ2-3
CASSPEGLAGAHRTDTQYF
>TRBV10-3|TRBJ2-1
CAIRDPGQGSSYNEQFF
>TRBV19|TRBJ1-6
CASSTGQGINSPLHF
>TRBV6-1|TRBJ2-5
CASSEAGLAGRETQYF
>TRBV29-1|TRBJ1-3
CSYMDSFLSGNTIYF
>TRBV28|TRBJ2-1
CASSLPYNEQFF
>TRBV5-6|TRBJ1-5
CASSWGGLSNQPQHF
>TRBV6-1|TRBJ1-1
CASSEHMNTEAFF
>TRBV7-8|TRBJ2-7
CASSLRRDRGYEQYF
>TRBV6-6|TRBJ1-6
CASSYRGGNSPLHF
>TRBV6-5|TRBJ2-5
CASSYSAQETQYF
>TRBV7-2|TRBJ2-1
CASSWGYNEQFF
>TRBV11-2|TRBJ2-2
CASSRGLAGSANTGELFF
>TRBV5-4|TRBJ2-7
CASSLGLAADYEQYF
>TRBV29-1|TRBJ2-5
CSVATGRETQYF
>TRBV4-1|TRBJ1-2
CASSQGTGRINYGYTF
>TRBV6-1|TRBJ2-4
CASSESSGGMSKNIQYF
>TRBV4-2|TRBJ2-7
CASSRLGSYEQYF
>TRBV18|TRBJ2-7
CASSPIQGNEQYF
>TRBV5-4|TRBJ2-7
CASSLWGIGSYEQYF
>TRBV18|TRBJ2-5
CASSPNQETQYF
>TRBV10-3|TRBJ2-7
CAISDSGGTSGREQYF
>TRBV12-5|TRBJ1-4
CASGLATLGGVGEKLFF
>TRBV7-2|TRBJ1-4
CASSLGGPRTANEKLFF
>TRBV19|TRBJ2-2
CASGGLAGGDTGELFF
>TRBV6-5|TRBJ1-2
CASTTPGRGGYTF
>TRBV5-4|TRBJ2-2
CASSLGLQNTGELFF
>TRBV19|TRBJ1-2
CASSPGAVTNYGYTF
>TRBV28|TRBJ2-7
CASSNIRDRAYEQYF
>TRBV6-5|TRBJ2-7
CASSSPGTGEQYF
>TRBV5-8|TRBJ2-3
CASSLQRGLAVTTDTQYF
>TRBV27|TRBJ1-4
CASSLLGVGEKLFF